Listed here is a single T cell receptor (beta chain). No antigen is known for it. These data originate in a study of CD8 T cells in ankylosing spondylitis. Study findings and constraints: Made up of about eight highly homologous variants, a TCR beta motif appeared characteristic of ankylosing spondylitis blood. As for the disease-linked clones, they showed a CD8+ phenotype and occurred at relatively low frequencies in peripheral blood. Disease-linked clones were reportedly significantly enriched in matched ankylosing spondylitis synovial fluid.

Quantitative barcoded 5'-RACE was used to prepare TCR beta libraries. TCRdb reanalysed the 5' RACE reads using MiXCR and keeps one entry per CDR3 protein. The profile shows hundreds of thousands of distinct CDR3 sequences, roughly 18% of them singletons. Trimming removed 5 bases at V and 7 bases at J, with 17 bases between. Per the germline V gene, CDR1 is SGHTA and CDR2 is FQGTGA. This CDR3 contains 15 residues. The receptor was isolated from a male donor with ankylosing spondylitis. The specimen was blood, either unsorted or a sorted T cell fraction (not recorded which). This chain connects TRBV7-3 to TRBJ2-2, with D possibly being TRBD1 or TRBD2 (5 bases each). The DNA of the CDR3 is TGTGCCAGCAGCCCTAACATCGGGGCTATCGGGGAGCTGTTTTTT. This translates into CASSPNIGAIGELFF.